The 10 T cell receptor beta chains reported below all come from one sample, sequenced in a study of CD8 T cells in ankylosing spondylitis. MiXCR, run by TCRdb on the 5' RACE reads, gives a single entry per CDR3 protein. This table has some 200,000 distinct CDR3 sequences, more than 10% appearing once. Sequences were obtained from blood, either unsorted or a sorted T cell fraction (not recorded which). The receptors were sampled from a male donor with ankylosing spondylitis or in good health (not recorded which).

This clonotype was detected only once. The chain employs TRBV27 and TRBJ2-3, with D perhaps assigned TRBD1 or TRBD2 (5 bases each). Trimming cost V 1 base and J 1 base, with 9 bases left between them. This CDR3 comprises 15 residues. CDR1 MNHEY and CDR2 SMNVEV come from the germline V gene (reference sequence). The CDR3 reads CASSLFVGGTDTQYF. DNA of the CDR3: TGTGCCAGCAGTTTATTTGTGGGGGGCACAGATACGCAGTATTTT.

This sequence joins TRBV7-9 and TRBJ2-5; the match to TRBD2 covers 10 bases. V shed 5 bases, J shed 3 bases, and the junction held 9 bases outside the gene matches. The CDR3 contains 16 residues. CDR1 is SEHNR, CDR2 FQNEAQ, per germline (reference sequence). CDR3 protein: CASSETSGAIKETQYF. In nucleotides, the CDR3 is TGTGCCAGCAGCGAAACTAGCGGGGCGATCAAAGAGACCCAGTACTTC.

The chain links TRBV25-1 to TRBJ2-4; 9 bases align to TRBD2. The germline V gene encodes CDR1 MGHDK and CDR2 SYGVNS. The CDR3 is 17 residues long. V was clipped by 1 base and J by 3 bases; unmatched bases: 7. The CDR3 spells CASSECMRLADKNIQYF. CDR3 coding DNA: TGTGCCAGCAGTGAATGTATGCGACTAGCGGACAAAAACATTCAGTACTTC.

This clonotype was seen more than once but under ten times. This chain uses TRBV2 with TRBJ1-1; D is ambiguous. The CDR3 is 13 amino acids. V shed 8 bases and J shed 0 bases, with 10 bases lying between them. Germline V lookup: CDR1 SNHLY, CDR2 FYNNEI. The CDR3 reads CASRSILNTEAFF. In nucleotides, the CDR3 is TGTGCCAGCCGCAGTATCTTGAACACTGAAGCTTTCTTT.

This clonotype was found a few times. This sequence joins TRBV29-1 and TRBJ2-2; no clear D gene. V lost 7 bases to trimming and J lost 5 bases, with 8 bases between them. This CDR3 is built from 11 residues. Germline V gene lookup returns CDR1 SQVTM and CDR2 ANQGSEA. The DNA of the CDR3 is TGCAGCGGCAGTAGGACCGGGGAGCTGTTTTTT. Its translation: CSGSRTGELFF.

This clonotype was counted at least ten times. The chain couples TRBV6-6 to TRBJ1-1; D ambiguous. This CDR3 is 10 amino acids long. The germline V gene encodes CDR1 MNHNY and CDR2 SVGAGI (reference sequence). V dropped 6 bases and J dropped 4 bases, with 3 bases sitting between them. The CDR3 spells CASRGTEAFF. In nucleotides, the CDR3 is TGTGCCAGCAGGGGCACTGAAGCTTTCTTT.

This clonotype was observed a few times. The chain is built from TRBV2 and TRBJ2-2, with D possibly TRBD1 on 6 matching bases. Germline CDR1 reads SNHLY; CDR2 reads FYNNEI. V dropped 10 bases and J dropped 3 bases, with 9 bases sitting between them. The CDR3 is 12 amino acids. The CDR3 sequence: CATGVYTGELFF. CDR3 coding DNA: TGTGCCACAGGGGTATACACCGGGGAGCTGTTTTTT. The full variable domain, in which reference TRBV2 and TRBJ2-2 provide the parts outside the CDR3, is EPEVTQTPSHQVTQMGQEVILRCVPISNHLYFYWYRQILGQKVEFLVSFYNNEISEKSEIFDDQFSVERPDGSNFTLKIRSTKLEDSAMYFCATGVYTGELFFGEGSRLTVL.

This clonotype appeared a few times. The rearrangement links TRBV7-9 to TRBJ2-1, with D perhaps TRBD1 or TRBD2 (5 bases each). This CDR3 region has 17 residues. V was trimmed by 0 bases and J by 0 bases, leaving 12 bases between them. Germline V lookup: CDR1 SEHNR, CDR2 FQNEAQ (reference sequence). CDR3 bases: TGTGCCAGCAGCTTAGCGCCGGGGCCGAGCTCCTACAATGAGCAGTTCTTC. Translating it yields CASSLAPGPSSYNEQFF.

The chain carries TRBV4-1 and TRBJ2-1; perhaps TRBD2 as D (6 bases). This CDR3 comprises 14 residues. Trimming cost V 0 bases and J 9 bases, with 12 bases left between them. The germline V gene has CDR1 MGHRA and CDR2 YSYEKL. CDR3 nucleotide sequence: TGCGCCAGCAGCCAAGATCTGGGCGGGACTGAGCAGTTCTTC. Protein sequence: CASSQDLGGTEQFF.

Only a few counts were recorded for this clonotype. The chain uses TRBV5-5 and TRBJ2-5; 11 bases agree with TRBD2. The junction had 7 bases not matched to a gene; V was cut back by 3 bases and J by 3 bases. The V gene's germline CDR1 is SGHKS and CDR2 YYEKEE (reference sequence). The CDR3 sequence is 16 residues long. CDR3 protein: CASSSVAGGWEETQYF. Written as DNA, the CDR3 is TGTGCCAGCAGCTCAGTAGCGGGGGGGTGGGAAGAGACCCAGTACTTC.